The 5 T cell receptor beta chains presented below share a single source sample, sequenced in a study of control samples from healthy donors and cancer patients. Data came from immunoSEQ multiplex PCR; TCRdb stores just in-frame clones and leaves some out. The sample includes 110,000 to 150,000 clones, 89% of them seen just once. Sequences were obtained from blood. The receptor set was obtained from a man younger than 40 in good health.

For the CDR3, the DNA is TGCAGTGCTAGAATAGGGACAGAGCAGTACTTC. This translates into CSARIGTEQYF. V is TRBV20-1 and J is TRBJ2-7; weak D call: TRBD1 (6 bases). CDR1 DFQATT and CDR2 SNEGSKA come from the germline V gene (reference sequence). V was trimmed by 2 bases and J by 7 bases, leaving 9 bases between them. The CDR3 consists of 11 residues.

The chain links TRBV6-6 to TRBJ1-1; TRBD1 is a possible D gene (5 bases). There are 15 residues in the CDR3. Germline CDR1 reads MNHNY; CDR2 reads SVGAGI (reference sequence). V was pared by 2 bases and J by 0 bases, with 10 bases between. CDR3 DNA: TGTGCCAGCAGTTACACGCGGGGGGTGAACACTGAAGCTTTCTTT. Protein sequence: CASSYTRGVNTEAFF.

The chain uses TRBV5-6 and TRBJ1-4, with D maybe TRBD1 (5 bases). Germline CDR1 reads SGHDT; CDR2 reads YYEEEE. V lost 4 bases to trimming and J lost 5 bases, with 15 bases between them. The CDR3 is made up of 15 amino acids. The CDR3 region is CASSGTGTQNEKLFF. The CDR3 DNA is TGTGCCAGCAGCGGGACCGGGACGCAGAATGAAAAACTGTTTTTT.

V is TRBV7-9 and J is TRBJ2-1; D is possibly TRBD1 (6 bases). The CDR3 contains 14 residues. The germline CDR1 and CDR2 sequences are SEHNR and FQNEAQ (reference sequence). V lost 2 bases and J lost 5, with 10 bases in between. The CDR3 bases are TGTGCCAGCAGCTTAACCCAGGGGAACAATGAGCAGTTCTTC. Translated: CASSLTQGNNEQFF.

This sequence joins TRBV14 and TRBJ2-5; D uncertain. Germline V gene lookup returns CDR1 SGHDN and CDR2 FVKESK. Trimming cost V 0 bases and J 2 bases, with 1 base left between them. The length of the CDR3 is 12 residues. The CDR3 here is CASSQDQETQYF. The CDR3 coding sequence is TGTGCCAGCAGCCAAGATCAAGAGACCCAGTACTTC.